The rows below give T cell receptor beta chains drawn from one sample of a study of OX40 agonist ivuxolimab in advanced cancers. The protocol was immunoSEQ multiplex PCR, while the TCRdb copy is restricted to in-frame clones and leaves out a portion. This sample yields around 72,000 clones, of which approximately 85% are seen a single time; 0.4% to 0.5% belongs to the top ten. Material: CD4+ or CD8+ T cells sorted from blood, obtained in a trial of the OX40 agonist ivuxolimab. The receptor set was obtained from an adult with an advanced solid tumor such as melanoma, head and neck, liver or kidney cancer. Both conserved end residues are part of each CDR3. Each record gives: J gene, V gene, CDR3 protein.

J gene: TRBJ1-2
V gene: TRBV7-2
CDR3 protein: CASSLAASGVYGYTF

J gene: TRBJ2-3
V gene: TRBV5-1
CDR3 protein: CASREGTKDTQYF

J gene: TRBJ2-7
V gene: TRBV7-8
CDR3 protein: CASSSRQGPTYEQYF

J gene: TRBJ2-1
V gene: TRBV28
CDR3 protein: CASSASDRVVLQFF

J gene: TRBJ1-5
V gene: TRBV7-2
CDR3 protein: CASSVNGDQPQHF

J gene: TRBJ2-1
V gene: TRBV6-5
CDR3 protein: CASSYAPYNEQFF

J gene: TRBJ2-1
V gene: TRBV5-6
CDR3 protein: CASSLRPPLRNEQFF

J gene: TRBJ1-3
V gene: TRBV4-1
CDR3 protein: CASSQVDYSGNTIYF

J gene: TRBJ1-6
V gene: TRBV28
CDR3 protein: CASSLDRASPLHF

J gene: TRBJ1-5
V gene: TRBV28
CDR3 protein: CASSPSRGNQPQHF

J gene: TRBJ1-5
V gene: TRBV19
CDR3 protein: CASIDRDNQPQHF

J gene: TRBJ1-2
V gene: TRBV28
CDR3 protein: CASSLGGAGGFYGYTF

J gene: TRBJ1-6
V gene: TRBV18
CDR3 protein: CASSGGNSPLHF

J gene: TRBJ2-2
V gene: TRBV18
CDR3 protein: CASSREVRGGADGELFF

J gene: TRBJ1-2
V gene: TRBV18
CDR3 protein: CASSPDRAYGYTF

J gene: TRBJ2-3
V gene: TRBV6-6
CDR3 protein: CASSQSGLAVTDTQYF

J gene: TRBJ1-2
V gene: TRBV15
CDR3 protein: CATSRTLGGEYGYTF

J gene: TRBJ2-5
V gene: TRBV7-2
CDR3 protein: CASSLISGRMGFMEETQYF

J gene: TRBJ2-1
V gene: TRBV6-5
CDR3 protein: CASTPRTGNNEQFF

J gene: TRBJ2-2
V gene: TRBV6-5
CDR3 protein: CASSYGLTGNTGELFF

J gene: TRBJ1-4
V gene: TRBV5-1
CDR3 protein: CASSPTPGHEKLFF

J gene: TRBJ1-3
V gene: TRBV10-3
CDR3 protein: CAIKAGNTIYF

J gene: TRBJ2-7
V gene: TRBV7-9
CDR3 protein: CASSLARTGVGEQHF

J gene: TRBJ1-2
V gene: TRBV28
CDR3 protein: CASSLSPGQVYGYTF

J gene: TRBJ2-1
V gene: TRBV5-1
CDR3 protein: CASSRTTQNTLASTYNEQFF

J gene: TRBJ2-7
V gene: TRBV27
CDR3 protein: CASSLSGRITYEQYF

J gene: TRBJ1-1
V gene: TRBV7-9
CDR3 protein: CASSSEWGGTEAFF

J gene: TRBJ2-7
V gene: TRBV21-1
CDR3 protein: CASTLGGENEQYF

J gene: TRBJ1-4
V gene: TRBV6-1
CDR3 protein: CASTPPAGEKLFF